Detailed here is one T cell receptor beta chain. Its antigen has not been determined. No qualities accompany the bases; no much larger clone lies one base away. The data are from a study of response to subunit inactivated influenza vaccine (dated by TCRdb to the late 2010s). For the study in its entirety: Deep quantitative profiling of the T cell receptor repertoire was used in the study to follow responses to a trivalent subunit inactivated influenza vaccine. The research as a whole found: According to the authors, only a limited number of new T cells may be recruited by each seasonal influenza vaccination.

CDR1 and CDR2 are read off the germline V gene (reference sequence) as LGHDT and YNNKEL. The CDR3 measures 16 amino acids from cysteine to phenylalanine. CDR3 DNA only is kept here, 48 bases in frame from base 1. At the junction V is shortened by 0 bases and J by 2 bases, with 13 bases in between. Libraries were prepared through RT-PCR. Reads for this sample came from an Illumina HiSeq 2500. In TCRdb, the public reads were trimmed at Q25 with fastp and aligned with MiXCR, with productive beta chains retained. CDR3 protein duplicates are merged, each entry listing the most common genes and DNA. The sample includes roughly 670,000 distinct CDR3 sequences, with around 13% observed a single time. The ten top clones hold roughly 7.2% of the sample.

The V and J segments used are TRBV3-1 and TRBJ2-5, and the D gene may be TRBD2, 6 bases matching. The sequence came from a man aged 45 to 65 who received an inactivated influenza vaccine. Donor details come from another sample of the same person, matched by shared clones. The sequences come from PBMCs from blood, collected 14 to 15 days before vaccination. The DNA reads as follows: TGTGCCAGCAGCCAAGATAAGAGCGGGCGTCAAGAGACCCAGTACTTC. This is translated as CASSQDKSGRQETQYF.